What follows are 16 T cell receptor beta chains derived from one specimen sequenced in a study of response to subunit inactivated influenza vaccine. A single record per CDR3 protein comes from TCRdb applying MiXCR to the RT-PCR reads. The sample lists hundreds of thousands of distinct CDR3 sequences, more than 15% occurring once. The sequenced sample was PBMCs from blood, obtained roughly 13 days after vaccination. The receptors stem from a man between 50 and 59 years old who received an inactivated influenza vaccine.

This clonotype was seen a few times. The rearrangement joins TRBV2 to TRBJ1-6; 9 bases line up with TRBD1. Germline CDR1 is SNHLY and CDR2 is FYNNEI. The CDR3 is 14 residues long. Unmatched junction bases numbered 7, after V lost 6 bases and J lost 10 bases. Written as DNA, the CDR3 is TGTGCCAGCAGCGTACAGGGGGCGAAGTCACCCCTCCACTTT. Translated: CASSVQGAKSPLHF. Based on the CDR3 plus reference TRBV2 and TRBJ1-6, the full variable domain is EPEVTQTPSHQVTQMGQEVILRCVPISNHLYFYWYRQILGQKVEFLVSFYNNEISEKSEIFDDQFSVERPDGSNFTLKIRSTKLEDSAMYFCASSVQGAKSPLHFGNGTRLTVT.

J is TRBJ1-3 and V is TRBV20-1, with D possibly being TRBD1 (6 bases). The CDR3 sequence is 16 residues long. V lost 2 bases to trimming and J lost 4 bases, with 18 bases between them. Germline CDR1 DFQATT, CDR2 SNEGSKA (reference sequence). The CDR3: CSARKGGGGAGNTIYF. The CDR3 DNA is TGCAGTGCTAGAAAGGGCGGGGGGGGCGCCGGAAACACCATATATTTT.

V usage is TRBV28 and J usage is TRBJ1-6; possibly TRBD1 for D (6 bases). The CDR3 has 18 amino acids. The germline V gene encodes CDR1 MDHEN and CDR2 SYDVKM. Trimming shortened V by 1 base and J by 8 bases, and 21 bases separated the two germline ends. The CDR3, as DNA: TGTGCCAGCAGTTTATTCCCACGTAACAGGGATTATGATTCACCCCTCCACTTT. Amino acid sequence: CASSLFPRNRDYDSPLHF.

V usage is TRBV9 and J usage is TRBJ2-5; a weak D match, TRBD2 (6 bases). The CDR3 is made up of 15 amino acids. The V gene's germline CDR1 is SGDLS and CDR2 YYNGEE. The V end was cut by 4 bases, the J end by 5 bases, with 18 bases between. This CDR3 reads CASSQDPGVGETQYF. In nucleotides, the CDR3 is TGTGCCAGCAGCCAAGACCCGGGAGTAGGCGAGACCCAGTACTTC.

This clonotype was picked up a small number of times. V gene TRBV20-1 combines with J gene TRBJ2-1; D unresolved. The V gene lost 5 bases and the J gene lost 8 bases, with 7 bases spanning the gap. Germline V gives CDR1 DFQATT, CDR2 SNEGSKA (reference sequence). CDR3 length: 10 residues. CDR3 DNA sequence: TGCAGTGCTGCCAGCCATGAGCAGTTCTTC. Translation: CSAASHEQFF.

The table lists this clonotype with many counts. V gene TRBV5-1 combines with J gene TRBJ2-7; possibly TRBD1 or TRBD2 for D (5 bases each). Trimming stripped 3 bases from V and 0 bases from J, with 10 bases between. This CDR3 is built from 14 residues. CDR1 SGHRS and CDR2 YFSETQ come from the germline V gene. CDR3 amino acids: CASSWDGSSYEQYF. The DNA for the CDR3 is TGCGCCAGCAGCTGGGACGGAAGCTCCTACGAGCAGTACTTC.

The rearrangement joins TRBV15 to TRBJ2-1; 15 bases match TRBD2. Trimming at V came to 0 bases and at J to 0 bases, leaving 6 bases not matched to a gene. This CDR3 spans 20 amino acids. Per germline, CDR1 LNHNV and CDR2 YYDKDF (reference sequence). This CDR3 reads CATSRDYGLAGGLSYNEQFF. The CDR3 DNA sequence: TGTGCCACCAGCAGAGATTACGGACTAGCGGGAGGGCTCTCCTACAATGAGCAGTTCTTC.

This clonotype was counted a few times. This sequence joins TRBV12-3 or TRBV12-4 and TRBJ1-2, with D maybe TRBD1 (5 bases). The CDR3 consists of 14 residues. Trimming took off 4 bases at V and 8 bases at J, with 17 bases between the two ends. The CDR3 region is CASSYPRGSRGYTF. For the CDR3, the DNA is TGTGCCAGCAGTTACCCCCGGGGCAGTCGGGGCTACACCTTC.

This clonotype has just a few counts. Its ends do not fully match the called genes, so a read error is possible. The chain employs TRBV7-7 and TRBJ2-3; TRBD1 matches at 12 bases. This CDR3 has 16 amino acids. The germline V gene encodes CDR1 SSHAT and CDR2 FNYEAQ (reference sequence). The CDR3 reads CASSRGQGAGTDTQYF. The CDR3 region has the DNA TGTGCTAGCAGCCGGGGACAGGGGGCTGGCACAGATACGCAGTATTTT.

The chain joins TRBV28 to TRBJ1-2; D gene unclear. Trimming pared 3 bases from V and 4 bases from J, leaving 6 bases between. The germline gives CDR1 MDHEN, CDR2 SYDVKM. The CDR3 has 12 amino acids. CDR3 sequence (DNA): TGTGCCAGCAGTTTGTTCACCTATGGCTACACCTTC. It is translated as CASSLFTYGYTF.

In its sample, this clonotype was seen many times. V usage is TRBV4-2 and J usage is TRBJ2-7, with TRBD2 identical over 11 bases. The ends lost 5 bases at V and 3 bases at J; junction bases unmatched: 12. This CDR3 spans 17 amino acids. Germline V lookup: CDR1 LGHNA, CDR2 YNFKEQ. CDR3 in DNA: TGTGCCAGCAGCATAGGGACTAGCGGCCGCATCGTCTACGAGCAGTACTTC. Residues: CASSIGTSGRIVYEQYF.

This clonotype was seen more than once but under ten times. The rearrangement uses TRBV29-1 and TRBJ2-7, with D possibly TRBD1 on 6 matching bases. Germline values: CDR1 SQVTM, CDR2 ANQGSEA. With 6 bases removed from V and 2 bases from J, the gap between germline ends came to 14 bases. This CDR3 contains 13 residues. CDR3 sequence (DNA): TGCAGCGTGACAGGCACTATAACCTACGAGCAGTACTTC. Translated, it gives CSVTGTITYEQYF.

This clonotype has ten or more counts. The rearrangement links TRBV15 to TRBJ2-1, with 10 bases identical to TRBD2. The CDR3 spans 17 residues. After removal of 1 base from V and 10 bases from J, the junction contained 13 bases not matched to a gene. Per the germline V gene, CDR1 is LNHNV and CDR2 is YYDKDF (reference sequence). This CDR3 reads CATSRGFAGTSASEQFF. As DNA, the CDR3 is TGTGCCACCAGCAGAGGTTTCGCCGGGACTAGCGCGAGCGAGCAGTTCTTC.

This clonotype has a handful of counts. The CDR3 sequence: CASRAGGLDTQYF. In nucleotides, the CDR3 is TGTGCCAGCAGGGCAGGCGGCTTGGATACGCAGTATTTT. This rearrangement joins TRBV5-5 to TRBJ2-3; D is ambiguous. Germline V gene data show CDR1 as SGHKS and CDR2 as YYEKEE (reference sequence). There are 13 residues in the CDR3. Trimming stripped 5 bases from V and 6 bases from J, with 13 bases between.

This clonotype was observed a few times. The chain recombines TRBV10-1 with TRBJ2-7; D is unclear. Trimming shortened V by 3 bases and J by 2 bases, and 8 bases separated the two germline ends. The germline gives CDR1 WNHNN, CDR2 SYGVQD (reference sequence). The CDR3 spans 13 residues. The CDR3 DNA is TGCGCCAGCAGTGAATTTGGAGCCTACGAGCAGTACTTC. It translates to CASSEFGAYEQYF.

This clonotype was found a few times. This chain uses TRBV29-1 with TRBJ2-5; 13 bases are a match to TRBD2. Germline values: CDR1 SQVTM, CDR2 ANQGSEA. Trimming took 6 bases from V and 6 from J; bases not matched to a gene: 7. The CDR3 loop spans 14 amino acids. CDR3 loop: CSVLLAGGRQTQYF. The CDR3 DNA reads TGCAGCGTCTTACTAGCGGGAGGGCGGCAGACCCAGTACTTC.